The clone carrying this T cell receptor beta chain showed up many times. RNA transcripts were the template, and TCR beta CDR3 regions were amplified from them. Amplification began with first-round RT-PCR using HTBI primers, then second-round multiplex PCR was performed. In TCRdb, the multiplex PCR reads were re-called with MiXCR into one record per CDR3 protein. Here the sample spans 350,000 to 400,000 distinct CDR3 sequences, 15% being singletons. The data are from a study of Graves' ophthalmopathy and Graves' hyperthyroidism. Study overall: At the time of initial diagnosis and before any treatment, peripheral blood was collected.

The CDR3 loop spans 11 amino acids. J gave up 4 bases and V 10 bases, and 3 bases lay outside the gene matches. CDR1 SGHVS and CDR2 FNYEAQ come from the germline V gene. Aged 18 to 65, hyperthyroidism patients had new diagnoses of under 2 months' duration. Ineligible for inclusion were patients with other autoimmune diseases, uncontrolled infections, pregnancy or lactation. The chain uses TRBV7-6 and TRBJ1-2; TRBD1 aligns across 7 bases. The clonotype comes from a woman under 30 with stable Graves' hyperthyroidism. Sequenced material: peripheral blood. The CDR3 here is CATGQTYGYTF. The CDR3 DNA reads as TGTGCCACGGGACAGACCTATGGCTACACCTTC.